This T cell receptor beta chain was recovered during a study of memory CD4+ T cells and cytomegalovirus serostatus. Study conclusions and caveats: A US-trained random forest predicted CMV serostatus with median AUC approximately 0.9. Each of approximately 69 CMV-associated TCRbeta sequences occurred in one to five individuals.

The CDR3 is 11 residues long. Trimming shortened V by 0 bases and J by 8 bases, and 4 bases separated the two germline ends. CDR1 is MRHNA and CDR2 is SNTAGT in the germline V gene. Some clones are missing from TCRdb's copy, which holds only in-frame ones; the method was immunoSEQ multiplex PCR. The sample lists around 50,000 clones; about 78% were seen once. Details on this clone: The antigen is unknown.

The sort gate was single viable CD3+CD4+CD8-CD45RO+ cells for memory CD4+ T cells. Donors' CMV status reflects serum IgG against pp150, pp28, p38, p52. CD4+ T cells were isolated by positive magnetic selection. The clonotype comes from an adult in good health and CMV-seronegative. The source material was memory CD4+ T cells from blood. The chain is built from TRBV6-4 and TRBJ1-2; D remains ambiguous. This CDR3 reads CASSDSRGYTF. For the CDR3, the DNA is TGTGCCAGCAGTGACTCACGGGGCTACACCTTC.